The next 2 T cell receptor beta chains were all read from a single sample in a study of blood T cell repertoires in COVID-19 (TCRdb year 2020). Receptor amplification or capture employed the immunoSEQ multiplex PCR assay. Drawn from immuneACCESS, this table holds only the in-frame rearrangements with V and J called that TCRdb kept. Clones are partly lost; checked studies trace under half to an unresolved V gene and leave the rest unexplained. A total of roughly 130,000 clones appear in this sample, roughly 90% of them only once. 2.5% to 3% of the sample goes to the ten largest clones. The sample consisted of peripheral blood. The source of these receptors is a human donor with COVID-19, enrolled during active disease. The donor label of this sample is uncertain.

The chain is built from TRBV5-1 and TRBJ1-1; possibly TRBD1 for D (6 bases). Trimming shortened V by 6 bases and J by 5 bases, and 14 bases separated the two germline ends. Germline-derived CDR1 and CDR2 are SGHRS and YFSETQ. The CDR3 extends over 13 amino acids. CDR3 sequence reads: CASTPAGATEAFF. The DNA for the CDR3 is TGCGCCAGCACGCCAGCAGGGGCTACTGAAGCTTTCTTT.

This sequence joins TRBV6-5 and TRBJ2-1; 8 bases line up with TRBD1. V shed 6 bases, J shed 7 bases, and the junction held 11 bases outside the gene matches. Germline-derived CDR1 and CDR2 are MNHEY and SVGAGI. This CDR3 spans 15 amino acids. CDR3 sequence: CASSPQGAVRNEQFF. DNA of the CDR3: TGTGCCAGCAGCCCCCAGGGGGCAGTAAGAAATGAGCAGTTCTTC.